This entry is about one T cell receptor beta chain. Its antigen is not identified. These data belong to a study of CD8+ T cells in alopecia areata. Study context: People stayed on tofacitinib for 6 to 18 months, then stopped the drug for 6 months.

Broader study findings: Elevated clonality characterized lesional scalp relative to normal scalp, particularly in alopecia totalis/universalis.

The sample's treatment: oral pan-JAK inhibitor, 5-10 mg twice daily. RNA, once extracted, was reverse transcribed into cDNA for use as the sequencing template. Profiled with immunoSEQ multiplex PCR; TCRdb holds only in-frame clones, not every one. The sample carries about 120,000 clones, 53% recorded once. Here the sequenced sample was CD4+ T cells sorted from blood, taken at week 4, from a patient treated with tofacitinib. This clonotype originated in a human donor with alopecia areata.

CDR3 sequence: CASSREGDSSPLHF. The CDR3 DNA follows: TGTGCCAGCAGCAGAGAGGGGGACAGTTCACCCCTCCACTTT. The chain couples TRBV7-9 to TRBJ1-6, with 7 bases that match TRBD1. This CDR3 region has 14 residues. Germline CDR1 reads SEHNR; CDR2 reads FQNEAQ (reference sequence). The junction had 7 bases not matched to a gene; V was cut back by 5 bases and J by 9 bases.